The source of this T cell receptor beta chain is a study of shared clonotypes between healthy human individuals. Study observations and caveats: What limited the represented genetic and exposure-history diversity was the small number of donors.

In the case of this clone: Its antigen is not known.

Trimming took off 5 bases at V and 0 bases at J, with 17 bases between the two ends. Germline CDR1 and CDR2: SGHTA and FQGNSA. The CDR3 totals 17 residues. The authors ran unsorted PBMC replicate PCRs on around 320 ng DNA, tens of thousands of T cell genomes. It was on ten immunoSEQ deep assay plates that unsorted PBMC DNA was sequenced. The repertoire was sequenced with immunoSEQ multiplex PCR; TCRdb's copy has only in-frame clones and lacks some. The sample includes hundreds of thousands of clones, about 82% of them seen just once. Sequencing was carried out using PBMCs. J is TRBJ1-3 and V is TRBV7-2; D uncertain. This TCR came from a woman in her thirties or forties in good health. Some clones in this sample may be carry-over from other donors' samples. Written as DNA, the CDR3 is TGTGCCAGCAGCGACCGAAATCCTGGGTCCTCTGGAAACACCATATATTTT. Translation: CASSDRNPGSSGNTIYF.